This entry lists 12 T cell receptor beta chains sequenced from one sample in a study of blood T cells in healthy people across ages. A second PCR, run for about 7 to 12 cycles, used a sample-barcoded 5' primer plus a J-beta primer mix. MiXCR, run by TCRdb on the 5' RACE reads, gives a single entry per CDR3 protein. The top ten clones hold around 25% of a sample with 780,000 or so distinct CDR3 sequences, roughly three fifths of them seen once. The sample comprised blood. The receptors shown here come from a man in his forties in good health.

The chain has TRBV5-1 and TRBJ2-3; perhaps TRBD2 as D (5 bases). The V gene's germline CDR1 is SGHRS and CDR2 YFSETQ. Trimming took 2 bases from V and 0 from J, leaving 13 bases between them. The CDR3 is made up of 16 amino acids. The CDR3 here is CASSFAAASSTDTQYF. CDR3 bases: TGCGCCAGCAGCTTTGCAGCGGCTTCTAGCACAGATACGCAGTATTTT. The full variable domain, with the rest looked up from reference TRBV5-1 and TRBJ2-3, is KAGVTQTPRYLIKTRGQQVTLSCSPISGHRSVSWYQQTPGQGLQFLFEYFSETQRNKGNFPGRFSGRQFSNSRSEMNVSTLELGDSALYLCASSFAAASSTDTQYFGPGTRLTVL.

This clonotype was seen only a few times. The chain recombines TRBV29-1 with TRBJ2-5, with no clear D. Germline V CDR1 and CDR2: SQVTM, ANQGSEA. The V end lost 0 bases, the J end lost 11 bases, and 13 bases lay between the germline ends. CDR3 length: 12 residues. CDR3 sequence: CSVEDRAREQYF. The CDR3 DNA sequence: TGCAGCGTTGAAGATCGGGCTCGAGAGCAGTACTTC.

The chain links TRBV15 to TRBJ2-7, with TRBD2 as a possible D gene (6 bases). Trimming removed 2 bases from V and 0 bases from J, with 14 bases in between. Looked up from germline, CDR1 is LNHNV and CDR2 is YYDKDF (reference sequence). This CDR3 has 16 residues. Written as DNA, the CDR3 is TGTGCCACCAGCAGAATGGGACTGGGGAGCTCCTACGAGCAGTACTTC. Translation gives CATSRMGLGSSYEQYF.

In its sample, this clonotype was seen a few times. This chain connects TRBV4-3 to TRBJ2-1; the D gene is possibly TRBD1 (6 bases). The CDR3 runs 16 residues. V was shortened by 0 bases and J by 8 bases, with 17 bases between the two germline ends. Per the germline V gene, CDR1 is LGHNA and CDR2 is YSLEER. CDR3 in DNA: TGCGCCAGCAGCCAAGAACAGGGAAACCCTTTAGATGAGCAGTTCTTC. This gives the protein CASSQEQGNPLDEQFF.

This clonotype was found a few times. The chain joins TRBV5-1 to TRBJ2-1; a possible D gene is TRBD2 (5 bases). CDR1 and CDR2 from the germline V gene are SGHRS and YFSETQ. CDR3 size: 16 residues. The ends were cut back, 4 bases at V and 7 bases at J, with 21 bases in the middle. The CDR3 loop reads CASSTRTDDSRNEQFF. The DNA of the CDR3 is TGCGCCAGCAGCACCCGGACTGACGATTCGAGGAATGAGCAGTTCTTC.

This clonotype was observed once. The chain employs TRBV9 and TRBJ2-3, with D unclear. V shed 1 base and J shed 0 bases, with 9 bases lying between them. This CDR3 region has 15 residues. Germline V gene sequence: CDR1 SGDLS, CDR2 YYNGEE. The CDR3 protein is CASSVRASSTDTQYF. The CDR3 DNA is TGTGCCAGCAGCGTAAGGGCTTCTAGCACAGATACGCAGTATTTT.

This chain connects TRBV7-9 to TRBJ1-1; a weak D match, TRBD1 (5 bases). CDR1 and CDR2 (germline): SEHNR, FQNEAQ (reference sequence). The V gene lost 2 bases and the J gene lost 1 base, with 17 bases spanning the gap. This CDR3 is built from 17 residues. The CDR3 DNA follows: TGTGCCAGCAGCTTACAGGGCAGAAGGACGTGGAACACTGAAGCTTTCTTT. It codes for CASSLQGRRTWNTEAFF.

The J gene is TRBJ2-3, the V gene TRBV7-2, with no clear D. This CDR3 region has 12 residues. The ends were cut back, 5 bases at V and 6 bases at J, with 9 bases in the middle. Germline CDR1 is SGHTA and CDR2 is FQGNSA. CDR3 loop: CASSISKDTQYF. Written as DNA, the CDR3 is TGTGCCAGCAGCATTTCCAAGGATACGCAGTATTTT.

The genes are TRBV6-2 or TRBV6-3 and TRBJ2-5; D is unresolved. This CDR3 region has 17 residues. The ends were cut back, 5 bases at V and 1 base at J, with 20 bases in the middle. Per germline, CDR1 MNHEY and CDR2 SVGEGT. The CDR3 region has the DNA TGTGCCAGCAGTCCTTACCGTGCCCCTAACCTCCAAGAGACCCAGTACTTC. The encoded protein is CASSPYRAPNLQETQYF.

The rearrangement joins TRBV4-2 to TRBJ2-7, with D unclear. Germline CDR1 is LGHNA and CDR2 is YNFKEQ. CDR3 length: 15 residues. The ends were cut back, 4 bases at V and 7 bases at J, with 20 bases in the middle. The CDR3, as DNA: TGTGCCAGCAGCCCCTTGATAGACTCCTACAATGAGCAGTACTTC. It encodes CASSPLIDSYNEQYF.

On this clonotype: The junction differs from germline at one of its ends, possibly a read error. The chain carries TRBV29-1 and TRBJ2-1; D is unresolved. The length of the CDR3 is 13 residues. Germline CDR1 reads SQVTM; CDR2 reads ANQGSEA. CDR3 sequence reads: CGVTRRSRDEQFF. CDR3 sequence (DNA): TGCGGCGTCACGCGAAGATCCCGCGATGAGCAGTTCTTC.

This CDR3 is CASSGGPGKEKLFF. For the CDR3, the DNA is TGTGCCAGCTCGGGGGGGCCAGGGAAGGAAAAACTGTTTTTT. This chain joins TRBV9 and TRBJ1-4, with a possible D match to TRBD1 (6 bases). The ends were cut back, 7 bases at V and 8 bases at J, with 18 bases in the middle. The CDR3 contains 14 residues. Germline lookup yields CDR1 SGDLS and CDR2 YYNGEE.